Listed below are T cell receptor beta chains from one sample, sequenced in a study of blood T cell repertoires in COVID-19. Here immunoSEQ multiplex PCR was the method, and the copy in TCRdb shows in-frame clones only, minus some. The sample shows under 300,000 clones, around 85% of them seen only once. Sequenced input: peripheral blood. Every receptor here comes from a woman in her 70s with acute or convalescent COVID-19. CDR3s include the opening cysteine and the closing phenylalanine or tryptophan. Fields, in order: J gene, D gene, clone size, V gene, CDR3 DNA, CDR3 protein. A D gene is named only where the DNA matches it firmly. The size entry is marked missing in some rows and otherwise reads once, few, many or a size class.

>TRBJ2-1|TRBD1|-|TRBV4-1
TGCGCCAGCAGCCCGGACAGGGGGGATGAGCAGTTCTTC
CASSPDRGDEQFF
>TRBJ2-2|TRBD1|-|TRBV5-6
TGTGCCAGCAGCCTGTATGGCAGGGGGACCGGGGAGCTGTTTTTT
CASSLYGRGTGELFF
>TRBJ2-7|TRBD2|-|TRBV4-1
TGCGCCAGCAGCCAAGATACAAGCCGGGGGACTAGTGGCGAGCAGTACTTC
CASSQDTSRGTSGEQYF
>TRBJ1-2|-|-|TRBV7-9
TGTGCCAGCAGCTTAGAGAGCTATGGCTACACCTTC
CASSLESYGYTF
>TRBJ1-2|-|-|TRBV2
TGTGCCAGCCTGTCCCTTTTGGGAGGGTCTGGCTACACCTTC
CASLSLLGGSGYTF
>TRBJ2-7|TRBD1|-|TRBV5-4
TGTGCCAGCAGCTACCCTACGGCGGGACAGGGGGCGGGAGAGCAGTACTTC
CASSYPTAGQGAGEQYF
>TRBJ1-2|-|-|TRBV4-1
TGCGCCAGCAGCCCACATGGGAGGAGGAAGACTAACTATGGCTACACCTTC
CASSPHGRRKTNYGYTF
>TRBJ1-2|-|-|TRBV3-1/TRBV3-2
TGTGCCAGCAGCCAAACCCCGAAGGGGGAGGGCTACACCTTC
CASSQTPKGEGYTF
>TRBJ2-1|TRBD1|-|TRBV18
TGTGCCAGCTCACCATCCTCGGGACAGGGAAATTCGAATGAGCAGTTCTTC
CASSPSSGQGNSNEQFF
>TRBJ2-6|TRBD2|-|TRBV2
TGTGCCAGCAGTGGGACTAGCGGGGTATCTGGGGCCAACGTCCTGACTTTC
CASSGTSGVSGANVLTF
>TRBJ1-1|-|-|TRBV6-5
TGTGCCAGCAATCGTAACGGGATCCAAAACACTGAAGCTTTCTTT
CASNRNGIQNTEAFF
>TRBJ1-2|TRBD1|-|TRBV5-1
TGCGCCAGCAGCTTGCGACAGGGCCAGGGGAGAGGCTACACCTTC
CASSLRQGQGRGYTF
>TRBJ1-3|-|-|TRBV4-1
TGCGCCAGCAGCCAAGCGGTGTCCTCTGGAAACACCATATATTTT
CASSQAVSSGNTIYF
>TRBJ1-2|-|-|TRBV5-1
TGCGCCAGCAGCCCCCCCGGTCGGGGAGACTATGGCTACACCTTC
CASSPPGRGDYGYTF
>TRBJ1-1|-|once|TRBV19
TGTGCCAGTAGTGACAGGTTGAACACTGAAGCTTTCTTT
CASSDRLNTEAFF
>TRBJ1-6|-|-|TRBV11-2
TGTGCCAGCAGCTTTCAGGGTTGGGATTCACCCCTCCACTTT
CASSFQGWDSPLHF
>TRBJ2-1|TRBD1|-|TRBV24-1
TGTGCCACCGGCCCGAGGGGGCGGTCCTACAATGAGCAGTTCTTC
CATGPRGRSYNEQFF
>TRBJ2-1|-|-|TRBV5-6
TGTGCCAGCAGCTGGGGGGATGAGCAGTTCTTC
CASSWGDEQFF
>TRBJ1-6|TRBD1|once|TRBV10-2
TGCGCCAGCAGCCGAAGCCCACAGGGGTATTCACCCCTCCACTTT
CASSRSPQGYSPLHF
>TRBJ2-7|TRBD1|-|TRBV7-8
TGTGCCAGCAGCAGATACCGGGACAGGGCCTACGAGCAGTACTTC
CASSRYRDRAYEQYF
>TRBJ2-5|TRBD1|-|TRBV27
TGTGCCAGCACCTCCGACAGGGGCGGAGAGACCCAGTACTTC
CASTSDRGGETQYF
>TRBJ2-1|TRBD2|-|TRBV7-3
TGTGCCAGCAGCCCTGGACTAGCCGATGAGCAGTTCTTC
CASSPGLADEQFF
>TRBJ2-1|-|-|TRBV6-5
TGTGCCAGCAGTTACTCTGGGCTAGCGAAGAGTAATGAGCAGTTCTTC
CASSYSGLAKSNEQFF
>TRBJ1-2|TRBD1|once|TRBV6-5
TGTGCCAGCAGGGACAGGGAGTATGGCTACACCTTC
CASRDREYGYTF
>TRBJ1-2|-|-|TRBV5-6
TGTGCCAGCAGCAGAGAATATGGCTACACCTTC
CASSREYGYTF
>TRBJ2-3|-|-|TRBV6-4
TGTGCCAGCAGTGGTGCGCTATTCATACCGCAGTATTTT
CASSGALFIPQYF
>TRBJ2-3|-|few|TRBV20-1
TGCAGTGCTAGCAGCGAAGATACGCAGTATTTT
CSASSEDTQYF
>TRBJ1-2|-|-|TRBV5-6
TGTGCCAGCAGCTTAGGCAGGGTGATCTATGGCTACACCTTC
CASSLGRVIYGYTF
>TRBJ2-7|-|-|TRBV5-5
TGTGCCAGCAGGGTGTCGTTGGCGGGGCGCGGAGAGCAGTACTTC
CASRVSLAGRGEQYF
>TRBJ2-5|TRBD1|-|TRBV12-3/TRBV12-4
TGTGCCAGCAGTGGGGGACAGGGAGAGACCCAGTACTTC
CASSGGQGETQYF
>TRBJ1-1|-|once|TRBV6-1
TGTGCCAGCAGCCGGCGGGGAGCTGTAGCTGAAGCTTTCTTT
CASSRRGAVAEAFF
>TRBJ2-2|TRBD2|-|TRBV2
TGTGCCAGCAGTGAGGGACTAGCCTCCGGGGAGCTGTTTTTT
CASSEGLASGELFF
>TRBJ2-1|TRBD1|-|TRBV30
TGTGCCTGGACTCTAGGGGGCGGGCAGTTCTTC
CAWTLGGGQFF
>TRBJ1-1|-|once|TRBV7-2
TGTGCCAGCAGCTTTACTTACAGGGCTGACACTGAAGCTTTCTTT
CASSFTYRADTEAFF
>TRBJ1-1|-|-|TRBV5-1
TGCGCCAGCAGCTCTGAGCCGGGGGGGCCAACAGCTTTCTTT
CASSSEPGGPTAFF
>TRBJ2-1|-|-|TRBV5-6
TGTGCCAGCAGCTTGGAAGGAGGCGGATACAATGAGCAGTTCTTC
CASSLEGGGYNEQFF
>TRBJ1-1|-|-|TRBV3-1/TRBV3-2
TGTGCCAGCAGCCAGCTCGAAGGCGGTGAAGCTTTCTTT
CASSQLEGGEAFF
>TRBJ2-3|TRBD2|-|TRBV10-3
TGTGCCATCAGTGACCCACTAGCGGGGGGCGAGAGTACGCAGTATTTT
CAISDPLAGGESTQYF
>TRBJ1-1|-|-|TRBV10-3
TGTGCCATCAGTCTAAGAGAGAACACTGAAGCTTTCTTT
CAISLRENTEAFF
>TRBJ2-2|-|-|TRBV5-6
TGTGCCAGCAGCTTGACAGGGAGGGCGAACACCGGGGAGCTGTTTTTT
CASSLTGRANTGELFF
>TRBJ2-3|-|-|TRBV24-1
TGTGCCACCAGTGATCGAGCGGCAGATACGCAGTATTTT
CATSDRAADTQYF
>TRBJ1-3|-|-|TRBV7-9
TGTGCCAGCGGAGGGGACGGAAACACCATATATTTT
CASGGDGNTIYF
>TRBJ2-5|-|-|TRBV6-5
TGTGCCAGCAGAGCGGAGACCCAGTACTTC
CASRAETQYF
>TRBJ1-6|-|-|TRBV7-9
TGTGCCAGCAGCTTACACAGGGAAGGCAATTCACCCCTCCACTTT
CASSLHREGNSPLHF
>TRBJ2-1|TRBD2|-|TRBV15
TGTGCCACCAGCAGACCGACTAGCGGGGGTCGTGAGCAGTTCTTC
CATSRPTSGGREQFF
>TRBJ2-1|TRBD2|-|TRBV10-3
TGTGCCATCAGCGGACTAGCGGTTTACAATGAGCAGTTCTTC
CAISGLAVYNEQFF
>TRBJ1-1|TRBD1|few|TRBV29-1
TGCAGCGTGAACAGGGGGCCTGGGACTGAAGCTTTCTTT
CSVNRGPGTEAFF
>TRBJ2-3|TRBD2|-|TRBV9
TGTGCCAGCAGCCCTTGGACTAGCGGGGGGGCCGGCGAGTATTTT
CASSPWTSGGAGEYF
>TRBJ2-2|-|-|TRBV5-4
TGTGCCAGCAGCTTCGCCGGGACGAACACCGGGGAGCTGTTTTTT
CASSFAGTNTGELFF
>TRBJ2-3|TRBD1|-|TRBV7-8
TGTGCCAGCAGCTCGACAGGGGATGAAGATACGCAGTATTTT
CASSSTGDEDTQYF
>TRBJ1-2|TRBD1|once|TRBV4-2
TGTGCCAGCAGCCAAGAGGGACAGTCTGCCTATGGCTACACCTTC
CASSQEGQSAYGYTF
>TRBJ1-1|-|-|TRBV6-1
TGTGCCAGCAGTGAACGCTGGCAGGGAGGTACTGAAGCTTTCTTT
CASSERWQGGTEAFF
>TRBJ2-2|-|-|TRBV5-1
TGCGCCAGCAGCTTGATCACGAACACCGGGGAGCTGTTTTTT
CASSLITNTGELFF
>TRBJ2-5|TRBD2|-|TRBV7-2
TGTGCCAGCAGCTGGATGCGGGGGGCCCAAGAGACCCAGTACTTC
CASSWMRGAQETQYF
>TRBJ1-1|-|-|TRBV5-4
TGTGCCAGCAGCATAGACAGGAGTGAAGCTTTCTTT
CASSIDRSEAFF